This TCR beta chain is from a study of glioma-infiltrating T cells after dendritic cell vaccination. The PCR used 60 V beta and 13 J beta primers. Assay used: immunoSEQ multiplex PCR; TCRdb lists only in-frame clones, some missing. The table records roughly 68,000 clones, around four fifths of them present only once. On this clone itself: Antigen: not known.

V gave up 5 bases and J gave up 3 bases; unmatched junction bases: 6. The CDR3 sequence is 15 residues long. From germline, CDR1 is LNHDA and CDR2 SQIVND (reference sequence). Study outcomes and limitations: Survival was not directly related to TCR clonality in these patients. The cohort had few patients with full blood and tumor sets.

The origin of this receptor is a human donor with glioblastoma. The chain has TRBV19 and TRBJ2-7, with 11 bases fitting TRBD2. Sequencing used blood, obtained before dendritic cell vaccination. DNA for the CDR3: TGTGCCAGTAGTTCCGGGACTAGCGGAATCTACGAGCAGTACTTC. Protein product: CASSSGTSGIYEQYF. The full variable domain, its missing parts supplied by reference TRBV19 and TRBJ2-7, is DGGITQSPKYLFRKEGQNVTLSCEQNLNHDAMYWYRQDPGQGLRLIYYSQIVNDFQKGDIAEGYSVSREKKESFPLTVTSAQKNPTAFYLCASSSGTSGIYEQYFGPGTRLTVT.